This TCR beta chain comes out of a study of cytomegalovirus exposure and HLA in healthy donors. It was with 60 Vbeta and 13 Jbeta primers that the PCR ran. The data were produced by immunoSEQ multiplex PCR, yet TCRdb's version contains in-frame clones alone and is incomplete. The profile shows about 230,000 clones, around 80% of them singletons. The source is a woman in her sixties or seventies in good health and CMV-seropositive. Sequenced: PBMCs.

The DNA for the CDR3 is TGTGCCAGCACCGACAGGTCCGGGGAAGCTTTCTTT. It codes for CASTDRSGEAFF. This sequence joins TRBV6-4 and TRBJ1-1; tentatively, D is TRBD1 (6 bases). V lost 7 bases and J 8 bases, leaving 14 bases between the germline ends. This CDR3 region has 12 residues. Germline assignment: CDR1 MRHNA and CDR2 SNTAGT.